Listed below are T cell receptor beta chains from one sample, sequenced in a study of T cell changes during pregnancy in multiple sclerosis. The protocol was immunoSEQ multiplex PCR, while the TCRdb copy is restricted to in-frame clones and leaves out a portion. The sample carries 40,000 to 45,000 clones, around 92% recorded once. The sequenced sample consisted of peripheral blood. The receptors stem from a female donor with multiple sclerosis, enrolled in a pregnancy study. The CDR3 runs from the conserved cysteine through the conserved F or W. A D gene is named only where the DNA matches it firmly. Part of the rows lack a size; the others show once, few, many or a class for expanded clones.

DNA: TGTGCCAGCAGTTACAGTCAGGGGACCTACAATGAGCAGTTCTTC
CDR3: CASSYSQGTYNEQFF
size: .
D: .
V: TRBV6-5
J: TRBJ2-1

DNA: TGCGCCAGCAGCAAAGGTCAGGGGGCGGTCACTGAAGCTTTCTTT
CDR3: CASSKGQGAVTEAFF
size: few
D: TRBD1
V: TRBV5-1
J: TRBJ1-1

DNA: TGCGCCAGCAGCTTGGGGGGACTAGCGGAGAGATACAATGAGCAGTTCTTC
CDR3: CASSLGGLAERYNEQFF
size: .
D: TRBD2
V: TRBV5-1
J: TRBJ2-1

DNA: TGTGCCAGCAGCTTAATGGGGGTCAATGAGCAGTTCTTC
CDR3: CASSLMGVNEQFF
size: .
D: .
V: TRBV7-9
J: TRBJ2-1

DNA: TGTGCCAGCAGTTCTGACTACGAGCAGTACTTC
CDR3: CASSSDYEQYF
size: .
D: .
V: TRBV5-4
J: TRBJ2-7

DNA: TGTGCCAGCAGCTTGTTTGGACAGGCTGGTGGGCGGCCGCATGAAAAACTGTTTTTT
CDR3: CASSLFGQAGGRPHEKLFF
size: .
D: TRBD1
V: TRBV5-6
J: TRBJ1-4

DNA: TGTGCCAGCAGTCGTCTGCCGGGACAGACCTACGAGCAGTACTTC
CDR3: CASSRLPGQTYEQYF
size: .
D: TRBD1
V: TRBV28
J: TRBJ2-7

DNA: TGTGCCAGCAGCTCCCCTTCGAGGGCAGGGACAGATACGCAGTATTTT
CDR3: CASSSPSRAGTDTQYF
size: .
D: .
V: TRBV27
J: TRBJ2-3

DNA: TGCGCCAGCAGCTTGGGACAGCCGAACACTGAAGCTTTCTTT
CDR3: CASSLGQPNTEAFF
size: .
D: .
V: TRBV5-1
J: TRBJ1-1

DNA: TGTGCCAGCAGTTACGGAGGCGCGAATGCAGATACGCAGTATTTT
CDR3: CASSYGGANADTQYF
size: .
D: .
V: TRBV6-5
J: TRBJ2-3

DNA: TGTGCCAGTGACGCCGGGACTACCTACAATGAGCAGTTCTTC
CDR3: CASDAGTTYNEQFF
size: .
D: TRBD2
V: TRBV19
J: TRBJ2-1

DNA: TGTGCCAGCAGTGATGGCGGGAGGATATCAGATACGCAGTATTTT
CDR3: CASSDGGRISDTQYF
size: .
D: TRBD2
V: TRBV2
J: TRBJ2-3

DNA: TGTGCCTGGAGTGCGAATAGCGGGAGAACAGATACGCAGTATTTT
CDR3: CAWSANSGRTDTQYF
size: .
D: TRBD2
V: TRBV30
J: TRBJ2-3

DNA: TGTGCCAGCTCATCCACAGGGGGCTTAGGCAATGAGCAGTTCTTC
CDR3: CASSSTGGLGNEQFF
size: few
D: TRBD1
V: TRBV18
J: TRBJ2-1

DNA: TGTGCCAGCAGTTTATCCCTAACCTACAGGGGGAGGAACACCGGGGAGCTGTTTTTT
CDR3: CASSLSLTYRGRNTGELFF
size: .
D: TRBD1
V: TRBV28
J: TRBJ2-2

DNA: TGTGCCAGCAGCCTCACCGGGACAGCTGCATCTAACTATGGCTACACCTTC
CDR3: CASSLTGTAASNYGYTF
size: .
D: .
V: TRBV12-1
J: TRBJ1-2

DNA: TGTGCCAGCAGTTTATCGACTAGGGGTGGTGAGACCCAGTACTTC
CDR3: CASSLSTRGGETQYF
size: .
D: .
V: TRBV27
J: TRBJ2-5

DNA: TGCAGCGTTGATCCTGGACAGGGGGCTATCTCCACTGAAGCTTTCTTT
CDR3: CSVDPGQGAISTEAFF
size: .
D: TRBD1
V: TRBV29-1
J: TRBJ1-1

DNA: TGTGCTCGGACCCCTTTCAATCAGCCCCAGCATTTT
CDR3: CARTPFNQPQHF
size: .
D: .
V: TRBV6-5
J: TRBJ1-5

DNA: TGTGCCAGTAGAATAGACAGGCGAGATCAGCCCCAGCATTTT
CDR3: CASRIDRRDQPQHF
size: .
D: .
V: TRBV19
J: TRBJ1-5

DNA: TGCGCCAGCAGCCAAGAAAATGGGCTCCGGTATTTT
CDR3: CASSQENGLRYF
size: .
D: .
V: TRBV4-1
J: TRBJ2-3

DNA: TGTGCCAGCAGCTCCCCCGGGACAGGAGTCTACGAGCAGTACTTC
CDR3: CASSSPGTGVYEQYF
size: once
D: TRBD1
V: TRBV7-8
J: TRBJ2-7

DNA: TGTGCCAGCACCCAATGGCACAGGGGTGCCACTGAAGCTTTCTTT
CDR3: CASTQWHRGATEAFF
size: once
D: TRBD1
V: TRBV7-2
J: TRBJ1-1

DNA: TGTGCCAGCAGTTCTTCCGGGCCGCCTGCAGCTTTCTTT
CDR3: CASSSSGPPAAFF
size: few
D: .
V: TRBV6-5
J: TRBJ1-1

DNA: TGTGCCAGCTGGACAGGGGGCGTTCAGCCCCAGCATTTT
CDR3: CASWTGGVQPQHF
size: .
D: TRBD1
V: TRBV28
J: TRBJ1-5

DNA: TGTGCCAGCAGTGATTCGGCCAACTCTGGGGCCAACGTCCTGACTTTC
CDR3: CASSDSANSGANVLTF
size: once
D: .
V: TRBV6-4
J: TRBJ2-6

DNA: TGTGCCAGCAGTCCCGGACAGGGTGTCACTGAAGCTTTCTTT
CDR3: CASSPGQGVTEAFF
size: few
D: TRBD1
V: TRBV6-5
J: TRBJ1-1

DNA: TGTGCCAGCAGATGGACAGGCACCTACGAGCAGTACTTC
CDR3: CASRWTGTYEQYF
size: .
D: TRBD1
V: TRBV6-1
J: TRBJ2-7

DNA: TGCGCCAGCAGCCAAAGCGGGAGGGCGGCAGATACGCAGTATTTT
CDR3: CASSQSGRAADTQYF
size: .
D: TRBD2
V: TRBV5-1
J: TRBJ2-3

DNA: TGTGCCTGGAGTGCGTTGAACACTGAAGCTTTCTTT
CDR3: CAWSALNTEAFF
size: .
D: .
V: TRBV30
J: TRBJ1-1

DNA: TGTGCCAGCAAAATTCAGTGGAACCTTAAAGAGGGCTACACCTTC
CDR3: CASKIQWNLKEGYTF
size: once
D: .
V: TRBV28
J: TRBJ1-2

DNA: TGTGCCAGCAGATCAGGGCAGGTGGACGCCGGGGAGCTGTTTTTT
CDR3: CASRSGQVDAGELFF
size: .
D: .
V: TRBV6-6
J: TRBJ2-2

DNA: TGCGCCAGCAGCTTGGGCCCTGCCTACGAGCAGTACTTC
CDR3: CASSLGPAYEQYF
size: .
D: .
V: TRBV5-1
J: TRBJ2-7

DNA: TGTGCCAGCAGGGGGACAGGGAACACTGAAGCTTTCTTT
CDR3: CASRGTGNTEAFF
size: .
D: TRBD1
V: TRBV6-1
J: TRBJ1-1

DNA: TGTGCCAGCAGTTTTTATGGGACTGACGCTTTCTTT
CDR3: CASSFYGTDAFF
size: .
D: .
V: TRBV27
J: TRBJ1-1

DNA: TGTGCCAGTAGTACACAGGGGTGGGGAAACACCATATATTTT
CDR3: CASSTQGWGNTIYF
size: .
D: TRBD1
V: TRBV19
J: TRBJ1-3

DNA: TGTGCCAGCAGTTTGACCGGGGCAGCCTATGGCTACACCTTC
CDR3: CASSLTGAAYGYTF
size: .
D: .
V: TRBV27
J: TRBJ1-2

DNA: TGTGCCAGCAGTTATGGGGGAGAAGGGAGCGGCTACGAGCAGTACTTC
CDR3: CASSYGGEGSGYEQYF
size: .
D: .
V: TRBV6-5
J: TRBJ2-7

DNA: TGTGCCAGCAGTCTCACTTACACTGAAGCTTTCTTT
CDR3: CASSLTYTEAFF
size: .
D: .
V: TRBV28
J: TRBJ1-1

DNA: TGCGCCAGCAGCTTAAGTTCCGCCCTGGGCGAGCAGTACTTC
CDR3: CASSLSSALGEQYF
size: .
D: .
V: TRBV5-1
J: TRBJ2-7

DNA: TGTGCCATCAGTGAGTCGGACTCAGTGCAGTACTTC
CDR3: CAISESDSVQYF
size: .
D: .
V: TRBV10-3
J: TRBJ2-7

DNA: TGCGCCAGCAGTGAGCCGGGACTTTCAGATACGCAGTATTTT
CDR3: CASSEPGLSDTQYF
size: .
D: .
V: TRBV10-2
J: TRBJ2-3

DNA: TGCGCCAGCAGCCCACTAGCGGGAGGAGCAGATACGCAGTATTTT
CDR3: CASSPLAGGADTQYF
size: .
D: TRBD2
V: TRBV5-1
J: TRBJ2-3

DNA: TGTGCCAGCAGCTTAGTCTTTAGTGGCACTGAAGCTTTCTTT
CDR3: CASSLVFSGTEAFF
size: .
D: .
V: TRBV7-9
J: TRBJ1-1

DNA: TGTGCCAGCAGCTCGGGACCACAGGACGAAAACACCATATATTTT
CDR3: CASSSGPQDENTIYF
size: .
D: .
V: TRBV5-5
J: TRBJ1-3

DNA: TGTGCCAGCAGCGTAGGAGGGAGACAGGGGAGCGGGGAGCTGTTTTTT
CDR3: CASSVGGRQGSGELFF
size: once
D: TRBD1
V: TRBV9
J: TRBJ2-2

DNA: TGTGCCAGCAGTCGGGACAGTGAAGCTTTCTTT
CDR3: CASSRDSEAFF
size: .
D: TRBD1
V: TRBV6-5
J: TRBJ1-1

DNA: TGTGCCAGCAGCCAATTGAGCGGGAGCTTCACCGGGGAGCTGTTTTTT
CDR3: CASSQLSGSFTGELFF
size: .
D: TRBD2
V: TRBV4-2
J: TRBJ2-2

DNA: TGTGCCGCCCAGAACGGCCTTGGTCCCACTGAAGCTTTCTTT
CDR3: CAAQNGLGPTEAFF
size: .
D: .
V: TRBV28
J: TRBJ1-1

DNA: TGCGCCAGCAGCCAAGGACAGGGGGTGAGGGATCAGCCCCAGCATTTT
CDR3: CASSQGQGVRDQPQHF
size: .
D: TRBD1
V: TRBV4-1
J: TRBJ1-5

DNA: TGCGCCAGCAGCTTGGTTGCGGGGACAGGGGGCGAGCAGTACTTC
CDR3: CASSLVAGTGGEQYF
size: .
D: TRBD1
V: TRBV5-1
J: TRBJ2-7